The 9 T cell receptor beta chains in this list originate from one sample, sequenced in a study of blood T cell repertoires in COVID-19. Measured with immunoSEQ multiplex PCR; TCRdb has only the in-frame clones, and not every one. The sample lists about 160,000 clones; approximately 79% were seen once. Sequenced sample: peripheral blood. The source is a woman aged 55-70 years with COVID-19, enrolled during active disease.

The chain combines TRBV27 with TRBJ2-7; weak D call: TRBD2 (7 bases). CDR1 is MNHEY and CDR2 is SMNVEV in the germline V gene (reference sequence). The CDR3 spans 13 residues. With 4 bases removed from V and 9 bases from J, the gap between germline ends came to 16 bases. This CDR3 is CASSSGGPFGQYF. The CDR3, as DNA: TGTGCCAGCAGTTCCGGGGGGCCCTTCGGGCAGTACTTC.

This clone was recorded only once. V and J are TRBV4-1 and TRBJ2-5; 7 bases are a match to TRBD1. V dropped 4 bases and J dropped 3; count of bases not matched to a gene: 2. This CDR3 has 13 amino acids. The germline CDR1 and CDR2 sequences are MGHRA and YSYEKL. The CDR3 sequence is CASSRDREETQYF. The CDR3, as DNA: TGCGCCAGCAGCCGTGACAGGGAAGAGACCCAGTACTTC.

This chain joins TRBV27 and TRBJ2-3; D is perhaps TRBD1 (6 bases). Looked up from germline, CDR1 is MNHEY and CDR2 is SMNVEV (reference sequence). V was pared by 6 bases and J by 0 bases, with 10 bases between. The CDR3 loop spans 14 amino acids. The CDR3 region is CASSKGDSTDTQYF. The CDR3 region has the DNA TGTGCCAGCAGCAAGGGGGATAGCACAGATACGCAGTATTTT.

This clone occurred a few times. The chain uses TRBV27 and TRBJ1-1; D possibly corresponds to TRBD1 (6 bases). The V and J ends lost 5 bases and 10 bases respectively, with 14 bases between them. Germline lookup yields CDR1 MNHEY and CDR2 SMNVEV (reference sequence). This CDR3 comprises 12 residues. The CDR3 sequence is CASSPQGFGAFF. CDR3 DNA: TGTGCCAGCAGTCCTCAGGGGTTTGGAGCTTTCTTT.

This clone appeared a single time. At one end the junction does not follow the germline gene, possibly because of a read error. The chain links TRBV2 to TRBJ1-2, with D unresolved. CDR1 is SNHLY, CDR2 FYNNEI, per germline. This CDR3 region has 8 residues. CDR3 in amino acids: CASSGGGF. The CDR3 DNA reads as TGTGCCAGCAGTGGGGGAGGCTTC.

The chain carries TRBV6-6 and TRBJ2-7; D is unclear. Germline CDR1 is MNHNY and CDR2 is SVGAGI (reference sequence). V was cut by 0 bases and J by 6 bases, with 12 bases left in between. The CDR3 sequence is 14 residues long. The CDR3 DNA reads as TGTGCCAGCAGTTACTCGAGAGAAAACCCCGAGCAGTACTTC. The encoded protein is CASSYSRENPEQYF.

The CDR3 DNA reads as TGCAGCGTTGGGACTAGCGGGGGGTACAATGAGCAGTTCTTC. This translates into CSVGTSGGYNEQFF. The chain carries TRBV29-1 and TRBJ2-1; TRBD2 aligns across 14 bases. The V segment lost 4 bases and the J segment 4 bases; nucleotides outside the gene matches: 0. Germline V gene data show CDR1 as SQVTM and CDR2 as ANQGSEA. The CDR3 runs to 14 residues.

The rearrangement joins TRBV27 to TRBJ2-3, with TRBD1 matching 8 bases. Looked up from germline, CDR1 is MNHEY and CDR2 is SMNVEV (reference sequence). V was pared by 8 bases and J by 2 bases, with 12 bases of the junction left unmatched. The CDR3 sequence is 16 residues long. The CDR3 loop reads CASCLGAGGLTDTQYF. The CDR3 nucleotides are TGTGCCAGCTGTCTTGGGGCAGGGGGCCTCACAGATACGCAGTATTTT.

The gene calls are TRBV19 and TRBJ1-2, with a possible D match to TRBD1 (5 bases). Trimming took 4 bases from V and 3 from J, leaving 12 bases between them. This CDR3 has 14 amino acids. Looked up from germline, CDR1 is LNHDA and CDR2 is SQIVND (reference sequence). The CDR3: CASSNPGIYYGYTF. Written as DNA, the CDR3 is TGTGCCAGTAGTAACCCAGGGATTTACTATGGCTACACCTTC.